The T cell receptor (beta chain) under discussion was sequenced for a study of CD8 T cells in Susac syndrome. Sequencing of TCR beta was carried out in blood CD8+ and CD4+ T cells. RNA, at about 0.5 to 1 ug, was reverse transcribed with random hexamers. Each CDR3 protein is one row after TCRdb ran MiXCR on the immunoSEQ multiplex PCR reads. This sample carries about 250,000 distinct CDR3 sequences, about 93% of them seen once, and the ten largest clones take approximately 0.07%. Per the germline V gene, CDR1 is SNHLY and CDR2 is FYNNEI. V shed 1 base, J shed 4 bases, and the junction held 9 bases outside the gene matches. This CDR3 region has 17 residues.

The specimen sequenced was CD4+ T cells from PBMCs. The TCR was taken from a human donor with multiple sclerosis. V usage is TRBV2 and J usage is TRBJ1-2; 10 positions agree with TRBD1. DNA for the CDR3: TGTGCCAGCAGTGAAGGGTACGGACAGGGGGGTGGCTATGGCTACACCTTC. The encoded protein is CASSEGYGQGGGYGYTF.